These 8 T cell receptor beta chains were all obtained from the same sample, sequenced in a study of blood T cell repertoires in COVID-19. Generated by immunoSEQ multiplex PCR, the TCRdb table keeps only in-frame clones and is missing some. This sample has about 120,000 clones, with under 80% found just once. The specimen sequenced was peripheral blood. Receptor source: a man aged 70-80 years with acute or convalescent COVID-19.

The rearrangement uses TRBV10-3 and TRBJ2-3; D unresolved. V was shortened by 3 bases and J by 0 bases, with 10 bases between the two germline ends. The CDR3 consists of 15 residues. Germline lookup yields CDR1 ENHRY and CDR2 SYGVKD. CDR3 DNA: TGTGCCATCAGTGACCGCAGGAACAGCACAGATACGCAGTATTTT. Protein product: CAISDRRNSTDTQYF.

This rearrangement joins TRBV19 to TRBJ1-5; D is ambiguous. Germline values: CDR1 LNHDA, CDR2 SQIVND (reference sequence). CDR3 length equals 13 residues. V was shortened by 0 bases and J by 9 bases, with 9 bases between the two germline ends. CDR3 nucleotide sequence: TGTGCCAGTAGTATAGATTTCGAGGGGCCCCAGCATTTT. It translates to CASSIDFEGPQHF.

Here the CDR3 DNA reads TGTGCCACCAGCAGAGACGGTGCGGTAGAGACCCAGTACTTC. Protein product: CATSRDGAVETQYF. The chain employs TRBV15 and TRBJ2-5, with D uncertain. In germline, CDR1 is LNHNV, CDR2 YYDKDF (reference sequence). This CDR3 has 14 residues. Trimming took off 0 bases at V and 4 bases at J, with 9 bases between the two ends.

This clone has just a few counts. The gene calls are TRBV19 and TRBJ1-4; D is undetermined. Germline CDR1 LNHDA, CDR2 SQIVND (reference sequence). The CDR3 totals 13 residues. Trimming removed 8 bases at V and 8 bases at J, with 15 bases between. This CDR3 is CASPSLSGEKLFF. The CDR3 DNA reads TGTGCCAGTCCTTCCTTAAGTGGCGAAAAACTGTTTTTT.

This chain joins TRBV5-6 and TRBJ2-7; tentative D call: TRBD2 (5 bases). Germline values: CDR1 SGHDT, CDR2 YYEEEE. Deletions cut 1 base from V and 2 bases from J, with 7 bases between. This CDR3 region has 13 residues. The CDR3 loop reads CASSLLGTYEQYF. CDR3 in DNA: TGTGCCAGCAGCTTGCTCGGGACCTACGAGCAGTACTTC.

DNA of the CDR3: TGTGCCAGCAGTTACTCGATTGAGGGTTGGGACACTGAAGCTTTCTTT. It codes for CASSYSIEGWDTEAFF. J is TRBJ1-1 and V is TRBV6-5; no reliable D call. The V gene lost 0 bases and the J gene lost 3 bases, with 14 bases spanning the gap. This CDR3 has 16 residues. Germline V gene sequence: CDR1 MNHEY, CDR2 SVGAGI.

The chain combines TRBV25-1 with TRBJ2-7; D possibly corresponds to TRBD2 (6 bases). CDR1 MGHDK and CDR2 SYGVNS come from the germline V gene. This CDR3 is built from 13 residues. Trimming took 10 bases from V and 3 from J, leaving 16 bases between them. The CDR3 reads CATKGGGFYEQYF. The CDR3 bases are TGTGCCACCAAAGGTGGGGGGTTCTACGAGCAGTACTTC.

This clone was seen more than once but under ten times. The CDR3 region has the DNA TGTGCCAGCAGCGCTTACAGGGGCGGCTCACCCCTCCACTTT. Translating it yields CASSAYRGGSPLHF. The chain uses TRBV3-1 (or the pseudogene TRBV3-2) and TRBJ1-6, with TRBD1 identical over 7 bases. CDR1 is LGHDT, CDR2 YNNKEL, per germline (reference sequence). The length of the CDR3 is 14 residues. V shed 5 bases, J shed 10 bases, and the junction held 8 bases outside the gene matches.